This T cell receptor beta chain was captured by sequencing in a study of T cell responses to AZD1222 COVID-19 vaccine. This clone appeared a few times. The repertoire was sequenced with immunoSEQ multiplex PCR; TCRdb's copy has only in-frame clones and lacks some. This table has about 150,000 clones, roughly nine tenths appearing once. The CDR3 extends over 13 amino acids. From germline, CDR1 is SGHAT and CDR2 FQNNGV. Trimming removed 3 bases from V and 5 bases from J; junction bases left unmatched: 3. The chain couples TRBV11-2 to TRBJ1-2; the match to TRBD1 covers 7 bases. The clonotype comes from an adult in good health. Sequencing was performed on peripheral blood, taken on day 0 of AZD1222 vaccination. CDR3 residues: CASSFPQGYGYTF. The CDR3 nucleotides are TGTGCCAGCAGCTTTCCACAGGGGTATGGCTACACCTTC. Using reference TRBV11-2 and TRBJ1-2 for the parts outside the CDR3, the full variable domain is EAGVAQSPRYKIIEKRQSVAFWCNPISGHATLYWYQQILGQGPKLLIQFQNNGVVDDSQLPKDRFSAERLKGVDSTLKIQPAKLEDSAVYLCASSFPQGYGYTFGSGTRLTVV.